This is a list of T cell receptor beta chains from one sample in a study of radiotherapy plus CTLA-4 blockade in lung cancer. Generated by immunoSEQ multiplex PCR, the TCRdb table keeps only in-frame clones and is missing some. The top ten hold roughly 0.8% of the sample, which has 65,000 to 100,000 clones, roughly four fifths seen once. This material consisted of peripheral blood, taken from a patient treated with radiotherapy plus ipilimumab. These receptor sequences come from a human donor with non-small cell lung cancer who had stable disease on radiotherapy plus ipilimumab. Each CDR3 is given with its conserved first and last residue. A D gene is named only where the DNA matches it firmly. Some rows mark clone size as missing; the rest say once, few, many or name a class of expanded clone.

d_call,j_call,clone_size,v_call,cdr3_nt,cdr3_aa
TRBD2,TRBJ2-7,NA,TRBV7-2,TGTGCCAGCAGCCCGGGACTAGCGGGGGCCTACGAGCAGTACTTC,CASSPGLAGAYEQYF
NA,TRBJ1-1,NA,TRBV6-6,TGTGCCAGCAGTTTCCAACAGGGCACTGAAGCTTTCTTT,CASSFQQGTEAFF
TRBD1,TRBJ2-7,few,TRBV28,TGTGCCAGCAATATGAAGGGACAGTACTACCAAAGCTCCTACGAGCAGTACTTC,CASNMKGQYYQSSYEQYF
NA,TRBJ1-2,NA,TRBV6-5,TGTGCCAGCAGAGAGACCGCCAACTATGGCTACACCTTC,CASRETANYGYTF
TRBD1,TRBJ2-7,NA,TRBV29-1,TGCAGCGTCACCCCGGGACAGGGGATCTACGAGCAGTACTTC,CSVTPGQGIYEQYF
TRBD2,TRBJ2-1,NA,TRBV30,TGTGCCTGGAGTTCCAGCGGGGGGGGGAATGAGCAGTTCTTC,CAWSSSGGGNEQFF
NA,TRBJ2-2,NA,TRBV7-9,TGTGCCAGCAGCCTGTTCCTAAGTGAGGTCGGGGAGCTGTTTTTT,CASSLFLSEVGELFF
TRBD2,TRBJ2-4,NA,TRBV6-5,TGTGCCAGCAGTACCCGGACTAGCGCTAAAAACATTCAGTACTTC,CASSTRTSAKNIQYF
TRBD2,TRBJ2-1,few,TRBV19,TGTGCCAGTAGTGAAATAGCGGGAGGAGGGAATGAGCAGTTCTTC,CASSEIAGGGNEQFF
TRBD2,TRBJ2-5,once,TRBV7-2,TGTGCCAGCAGCCCCGGGACTAGCGGGGGGCGAAGAGAGACCCAGTACTTC,CASSPGTSGGRRETQYF
TRBD1,TRBJ1-1,NA,TRBV19,TGTGCCAGTAGGGTACAGGGGGCGGGAACTGAAGCTTTCTTT,CASRVQGAGTEAFF
TRBD2,TRBJ2-2,NA,TRBV11-3,TGTGCCAGCAGCTTACCCAAAGCGGGAGGGTTGAACACCGGGGAGCTGTTTTTT,CASSLPKAGGLNTGELFF
NA,TRBJ2-7,few,TRBV5-1,TGCGCCAGCAGCTTGGGGCGGTCAGGGCGAGAGCAGTACTTC,CASSLGRSGREQYF
NA,TRBJ2-2,NA,TRBV5-1,TGCGCCAGCAGCTTGGACGGCGGGGGGGAGCTGTTTTTT,CASSLDGGGELFF
NA,TRBJ2-5,NA,TRBV9,TGTGCCAGCAGCGTATTGCCAGGGAAAGAGACCCAGTACTTC,CASSVLPGKETQYF
NA,TRBJ2-1,once,TRBV6-5,TGTGCCAGCAGTTACTCGAGGCTGGGAAACAATGAGCAGTTCTTC,CASSYSRLGNNEQFF
NA,TRBJ1-2,NA,TRBV28,TGTGCCAGCAGTTTAGCAGGGAACTATGGCTACACCTTC,CASSLAGNYGYTF